The rows below give T cell receptor beta chains drawn from one sample of a study of blood T cell repertoires in COVID-19. The method was immunoSEQ multiplex PCR; TCRdb's version includes in-frame clones alone and lacks a portion of them. Among roughly 88,000 clones listed, about two thirds were seen once. The source material was peripheral blood. These receptor sequences come from a woman aged 55-69 years in a cohort sampled during active or convalescent COVID-19. The CDR3 runs from the conserved cysteine through the conserved F or W. Each record gives: D gene, clone size, J gene, V gene, CDR3 length, CDR3 DNA, CDR3 protein. D genes are given only for firm matches. Where a row states a size, it is once, few, many or the class of an expanded clone; other rows omit it.

NA,NA,TRBJ1-2,TRBV10-3,15,TGTGCCATCAGTGAGGGGAAGGGGAGGTACTATGGCTACACCTTC,CAISEGKGRYYGYTF
TRBD1,NA,TRBJ1-1,TRBV9,18,TGTGCCAGCAGCGTAGGGCCGTACACCGGGACAGGGGACACTGAAGCTTTCTTT,CASSVGPYTGTGDTEAFF
NA,NA,TRBJ1-2,TRBV4-1,17,TGCGCCAGCAGCCAAGTTGCTATAGGGGCAGGGGAGTATGGCTACACCTTC,CASSQVAIGAGEYGYTF
TRBD2,NA,TRBJ2-1,TRBV28,17,TGTGCCAGCAGTTTATCCGGAGCGGGGGGGCCTTCTAATGAGCAGTTCTTC,CASSLSGAGGPSNEQFF
TRBD1,NA,TRBJ2-7,TRBV4-1,14,TGCGCCAGCAGCCCCGGACAGGGGGCGTGGGAGCAGTACTTC,CASSPGQGAWEQYF
NA,NA,TRBJ2-7,TRBV7-6,15,TGTGCCAGCAGCTTAGGCGCGGGTGTATCCTACGAGCAGTACTTC,CASSLGAGVSYEQYF
TRBD2,NA,TRBJ2-1,TRBV6-5,16,TGTGCCAGCAGTTACTTGAGCGGGGGATACTACAATGAGCAGTTCTTC,CASSYLSGGYYNEQFF
TRBD1,few,TRBJ1-1,TRBV7-9,15,TGTGCCAGCAGCTTAGCCGGACAGGGTGCCACTGAAGCTTTCTTT,CASSLAGQGATEAFF
TRBD1,NA,TRBJ2-7,TRBV29-1,15,TGCAGCGTTGGGGACAGGGGGCTTGGTTATGACGAGCAGTACTTC,CSVGDRGLGYDEQYF
NA,NA,TRBJ2-2,TRBV30,14,TGTGCCTGGAGCCAGACAGGAATCACCGGGGAGCTGTTTTTT,CAWSQTGITGELFF
NA,few,TRBJ1-1,TRBV4-1,13,TGCGCCAGCAAGCATCAGGTAGACACTGAAGCTTTCTTT,CASKHQVDTEAFF
TRBD1,NA,TRBJ1-2,TRBV5-1,13,TGCGCCAGCAGCTCGGGACAGAACTATGGCTACACCTTC,CASSSGQNYGYTF
NA,NA,TRBJ1-2,TRBV10-3,13,TGTGCCATCAGTACGGACAGACTCTATGGCTACACCTTC,CAISTDRLYGYTF
TRBD1,NA,TRBJ2-1,TRBV28,14,TGTGCCAGCAGTTTACAGGGGGTTTACAATGAGCAGTTCTTC,CASSLQGVYNEQFF
NA,NA,TRBJ2-7,TRBV3-1/TRBV3-2,15,TGTGCCAGCAGCCAACGCCTTAACTCGGCCTACGAGCAGTACTTC,CASSQRLNSAYEQYF
NA,NA,TRBJ1-2,TRBV13,13,TGTGCCAGCAGCTTGACAGGTTTCTATGGCTACACCTTC,CASSLTGFYGYTF
NA,NA,TRBJ1-6,TRBV14,12,TGTGCCTCGGGCAGGGGAACTTCACCCCTCCACTTT,CASGRGTSPLHF
TRBD1,many,TRBJ1-1,TRBV5-1,15,TGCGCCAGCAGCACGCTAACAGGGGCGAGGGCTGAAGCTTTCTTT,CASSTLTGARAEAFF
TRBD2,NA,TRBJ2-7,TRBV9,14,TGTGCCAGCAACGTAGCGGGGGGGCCCTACGAGCAGTACTTC,CASNVAGGPYEQYF
NA,NA,TRBJ2-3,TRBV7-2,16,TGTGCCAGCAGCCTAAGGTCAGGGGATCTGGGAGATACGCAGTATTTT,CASSLRSGDLGDTQYF
TRBD2,NA,TRBJ2-7,TRBV6-2/TRBV6-3,13,TGTGCCAGCAGTTACGTTACTAGCGGCGAGCAGTACTTC,CASSYVTSGEQYF
TRBD2,NA,TRBJ2-3,TRBV11-3,17,TGTGCCAGCAGCGCCCGACTAGCGGGGGGGCAATCCCCTACGCAGTATTTT,CASSARLAGGQSPTQYF
NA,few,TRBJ1-2,TRBV28,15,TGTGCCAGCAGTTTGTCCATCACCTACAACTATGGCTACACCTTC,CASSLSITYNYGYTF
TRBD2,NA,TRBJ2-3,TRBV2,15,TGTGCCAGCAGTGAAGAGCGGGGGGGCACAGATACGCAGTATTTT,CASSEERGGTDTQYF
NA,NA,TRBJ2-3,TRBV9,14,NA,CASSVAHGTSPLYF
NA,NA,TRBJ2-3,TRBV7-2,15,TGTGCCAGCAGCTTAGGGGTGTCTAGCGCTTATACGCAGTATTTT,CASSLGVSSAYTQYF
TRBD2,NA,TRBJ2-2,TRBV2,16,TGTGCCAGCAGACCCGGGACTAGCGGGGGCGGCGGGGAGCTGTTTTTT,CASRPGTSGGGGELFF
TRBD1,NA,TRBJ1-1,TRBV5-6,15,TGTGCCAGCAGATTCTGGACAGGGGTTCTCACTGAAGCTTTCTTT,CASRFWTGVLTEAFF
NA,NA,TRBJ1-5,TRBV6-5,12,TGTGCCAGCAGGGCTGGGGGCCAGCCCCAGCATTTT,CASRAGGQPQHF
TRBD2,few,TRBJ2-7,TRBV4-1,16,TGCGCCAGCAGCCACAACCTAGCGGAGTCCTCCTACGAGCAGTACTTC,CASSHNLAESSYEQYF
TRBD1,NA,TRBJ1-6,TRBV30,16,TGTGCCTGGAGTGCCACCTTGACAGGGTATAATTCACCCCTCCACTTT,CAWSATLTGYNSPLHF
NA,NA,TRBJ2-5,TRBV6-5,15,TGTGCCAGCAGTTACTCAGCAGGGATGGGGGAGACCCAGTACTTC,CASSYSAGMGETQYF
TRBD2,NA,TRBJ2-3,TRBV5-8,17,TGTGCCAGCAGCTTGGGAGTAGCGGGACCAAGCACAGATACGCAGTATTTT,CASSLGVAGPSTDTQYF
NA,NA,TRBJ2-3,TRBV1,14,TGCACCAGCAGGGATAATGAACAGTCGGATACGCAGTATTTT,CTSRDNEQSDTQYF
NA,medium-sized,TRBJ1-2,TRBV6-1,17,TGTGCCAGCAGTGAAAGTTGGGGTGTGACAGATAACTATGGCTACACCTTC,CASSESWGVTDNYGYTF
NA,NA,TRBJ1-5,TRBV9,15,TGTGCCAGCAGCGCGTTAGCGAGGGAGTTCCAGCCCCAGCATTTT,CASSALAREFQPQHF
TRBD1,NA,TRBJ2-7,TRBV27,13,TGTGCCAGCAATCTCGGACAGGCCTACGAGCAGTACTTC,CASNLGQAYEQYF
TRBD2,NA,TRBJ2-7,TRBV7-2,15,TGTGCCAGCAGCTTTCCTAGCGGGGGCTCCTACGAGCAGTACTTC,CASSFPSGGSYEQYF
NA,NA,TRBJ1-5,TRBV9,13,TGTGCCAGCAGCGTAGGGGCCAATCAGCCCCAGCATTTT,CASSVGANQPQHF
NA,NA,TRBJ2-2,TRBV29-1,13,TGCAGCGACAGGGTCAGGAACACCGGGGAGCTGTTTTTT,CSDRVRNTGELFF
TRBD1,NA,TRBJ1-1,TRBV28,15,TGTGCCAGCAGTCGGACAGGTCGATTGAGCGCTGAAGCTTTCTTT,CASSRTGRLSAEAFF
NA,many,TRBJ1-2,TRBV5-1,14,TGCGCCAGCAGCTTGGACCCGAGGTCGATCGGCTACACCTTC,CASSLDPRSIGYTF
NA,NA,TRBJ2-7,TRBV4-3,15,TGCGCCAGCAGCCAAGAAGCAGGGAAAACCTACGAGCAGTACTTC,CASSQEAGKTYEQYF
TRBD1,hyperexpanded,TRBJ1-5,TRBV2,15,TGTGCCAGCAGGGACGGGACAGGGGGTTATCAGCCCCAGCATTTT,CASRDGTGGYQPQHF
TRBD2,NA,TRBJ2-5,TRBV2,13,TGTGCCAGCAGAATAGCGGGGGGCGAGACCCAGTACTTC,CASRIAGGETQYF
NA,NA,TRBJ2-1,TRBV4-3,14,TGCGCCAGCAGCCAGTTACAGGGATACAATGAGCAGTTCTTC,CASSQLQGYNEQFF
NA,NA,TRBJ2-3,TRBV5-1,15,TGCGCCAGCAGCTCGTCCACGGGGGGCACAGATACGCAGTATTTT,CASSSSTGGTDTQYF
NA,NA,TRBJ1-4,TRBV18,13,TGTGCCAGCTCACCATTGTCCGGGGAAAAACTGTTTTTT,CASSPLSGEKLFF
TRBD2,NA,TRBJ2-7,TRBV5-1,16,TGCGCCAGCAGCTCTGTTATCGGGACTATCGCCTACGAGCAGTACTTC,CASSSVIGTIAYEQYF
TRBD1,NA,TRBJ1-5,TRBV2,13,TGTGCCAGCAGGGGGACAGGGGTCCAGCCCCAGCATTTT,CASRGTGVQPQHF
NA,NA,TRBJ2-7,TRBV6-6,16,TGTGCCAGCAGTTACGAGACAGCCTATCCCTCCTACGAGCAGTACTTC,CASSYETAYPSYEQYF
NA,NA,TRBJ1-3,TRBV20-1,16,TGCAGTGCTAGTCAGCTCGGGACAAACTTTGGAAACACCATATATTTT,CSASQLGTNFGNTIYF
TRBD2,NA,TRBJ2-7,TRBV3-1/TRBV3-2,15,TGTGCCAGCAGCGTCTGGACTAGCGGGTCCTACGAGCAGTACTTC,CASSVWTSGSYEQYF
NA,NA,TRBJ2-1,TRBV5-1,14,TGCGCCAGCAGCTTACAAGTCCCCCACAATGAGCAGTTCTTC,CASSLQVPHNEQFF